This T cell receptor (beta chain) was recovered during a study of STAT3 mutations in large granular lymphocyte leukemia. General study points: At least one immunodominant TCR beta clonotype appeared in every T-cell large granular lymphocyte leukemia patient.

The germline V gene encodes CDR1 LNHDA and CDR2 SQIVND (reference sequence). The trim removed 5 bases at V and 6 bases at J, leaving 6 bases unmatched. The CDR3 is 13 residues long. A remark on this clone: As yet, its antigen is unknown.

TCRdb's table, derived via immunoSEQ multiplex PCR, lists solely in-frame clones and lacks some. The sample shows 5,500 to 6,000 clones, roughly 88% of them seen only once. This rearrangement joins TRBV19 to TRBJ1-1; TRBD1 matches at 7 bases. Sequenced: PBMCs. The clonotype originates from a human donor with T large granular lymphocyte leukemia. Some clones in this sample may be carry-over from other donors' samples. CDR3 DNA: TGTGCCAGTAGTCCTACAGGGGTCGCTGAAGCTTTCTTT. Translating gives CASSPTGVAEAFF.